What follows describes a single T cell receptor (beta chain). The antigen is unknown. The PCR used 60 Vbeta and 13 Jbeta primers. Produced via immunoSEQ multiplex PCR; TCRdb's table is partial and in-frame only. The sample holds 30,000 to 45,000 clones, 86% seen once. The germline V gene encodes CDR1 SGDLS and CDR2 YYNGEE. V was pared by 0 bases and J by 0 bases, with 4 bases between. The CDR3 is 15 residues long. The sample is drawn from a study of cytomegalovirus exposure and HLA in healthy donors. Study conclusions and caveats: Later analysis suggested most CMV-associated TCR beta chains were HLA-restricted. Per published reports, the classifier diagnosed cytomegalovirus status with high specificity and sensitivity.

This TCR was recovered from a woman in her forties in good health and CMV-seropositive. The sample consisted of PBMCs. This chain connects TRBV9 to TRBJ2-6; no definite D call. Written as DNA, the CDR3 is TGTGCCAGCAGCGTAGCTAGCTCTGGGGCCAACGTCCTGACTTTC. This encodes CASSVASSGANVLTF.